This T cell receptor beta chain was obtained from a study of T cell repertoires in cytomegalovirus infection. Overall study context: The public TCR beta signatures pointed to both CMV infection and matching HLA type. General observations from the study: It was HLA-C-restricted CMV-specific TCR beta clonotypes that dominated the response ex vivo. CMV carriers having the relevant HLA were flagged by cumulative public TCR beta family frequency.

This clonotype was recorded at least ten times. Its antigen is still unknown. MiXCR was run by TCRdb on the reads, yielding one entry per CDR3 protein. This repertoire shows some 220,000 distinct CDR3 sequences, approximately 7% found once; its top ten account for around 6.5%. The source of this sequence is a human donor in good health (CMV status not recorded). Some clones in this sample may be carry-over from other donors' samples. The sample taken for sequencing was PBMCs.

CDR3 in amino acids: CASSERARPDTQYF. CDR3 sequence (DNA): TGTGCCAGCAGTGAGCGGGCTCGACCAGATACGCAGTATTTT. This chain uses TRBV6-4 with TRBJ2-3, with D maybe TRBD2 (5 bases). V was pared by 3 bases and J by 4 bases, with 11 bases between. The CDR3 covers 14 residues. In germline, CDR1 is MRHNA, CDR2 SNTAGT.